This is a list of T cell receptor beta chains from one sample in a study of T cells after yellow fever vaccination. TCRdb reprocessed the 5' RACE reads via MiXCR and lists one record per CDR3 protein. Of some 600,000 distinct CDR3 sequences listed, roughly 12% were seen once; the top ten hold 15%. The specimen comprised PBMCs, sampled on the day of the yellow fever booster vaccination. The receptors here all came from a man under 40 who received the YFV17D yellow fever vaccine. The CDR3 runs from the conserved cysteine through the conserved F or W. Size is stated for part of the rows, as once, few or many counts, or as a class when the clone is expanded.

j_call: TRBJ2-1; cdr3_length: 17; v_call: TRBV30; clone_size: .; cdr3_aa: CAWRPAVGVLAINEQFF
j_call: TRBJ2-3; cdr3_length: 15; v_call: TRBV6-1; clone_size: .; cdr3_aa: CASSPGGFITDTQYF
j_call: TRBJ2-2; cdr3_length: 14; v_call: TRBV6-1; clone_size: few; cdr3_aa: CASRAQYYTGELFF
j_call: TRBJ2-5; cdr3_length: 11; v_call: TRBV12-3/TRBV12-4; clone_size: .; cdr3_aa: CASTQEETQYF
j_call: TRBJ2-4; cdr3_length: 11; v_call: TRBV20-1; clone_size: few; cdr3_aa: CSADRGNIQYF
j_call: TRBJ1-6; cdr3_length: 16; v_call: TRBV7-8; clone_size: .; cdr3_aa: CASSVSGGSYNSPLHF
j_call: TRBJ2-3; cdr3_length: 14; v_call: TRBV7-9; clone_size: few; cdr3_aa: CASSLIAGPDTQYF
j_call: TRBJ2-1; cdr3_length: 11; v_call: TRBV12-3/TRBV12-4; clone_size: .; cdr3_aa: CASSYRHEQFF
j_call: TRBJ2-6; cdr3_length: 17; v_call: TRBV9; clone_size: .; cdr3_aa: CASSVAGTLAGANVLTF
j_call: TRBJ1-1; cdr3_length: 15; v_call: TRBV5-1; clone_size: once; cdr3_aa: CASSLDGGWNTEAFF
j_call: TRBJ1-5; cdr3_length: 17; v_call: TRBV20-1; clone_size: .; cdr3_aa: CSARDPPPRVSNQPQHF
j_call: TRBJ1-4; cdr3_length: 14; v_call: TRBV6-5; clone_size: .; cdr3_aa: CASSYIQAKEKLFF
j_call: TRBJ2-5; cdr3_length: 15; v_call: TRBV7-2; clone_size: few; cdr3_aa: CASSFGGGRTETQYF
j_call: TRBJ2-1; cdr3_length: 13; v_call: TRBV2; clone_size: few; cdr3_aa: CAARTSGYNEQFF
j_call: TRBJ2-5; cdr3_length: 16; v_call: TRBV5-1; clone_size: .; cdr3_aa: CASSLPRLGEGETQYF
j_call: TRBJ1-6; cdr3_length: 12; v_call: TRBV13; clone_size: few; cdr3_aa: CASSLNGSPLHF
j_call: TRBJ2-1; cdr3_length: 16; v_call: TRBV10-1; clone_size: few; cdr3_aa: CASSGIGLAGEHEQFF
j_call: TRBJ2-5; cdr3_length: 18; v_call: TRBV21-1; clone_size: few; cdr3_aa: CASSRCSGRFITLETQYF
j_call: TRBJ2-6; cdr3_length: 17; v_call: TRBV5-1; clone_size: .; cdr3_aa: CASSSHHQASGANVLTF
j_call: TRBJ2-7; cdr3_length: 13; v_call: TRBV3-1; clone_size: .; cdr3_aa: CAVRTGGSYEQYF
j_call: TRBJ2-3; cdr3_length: 22; v_call: TRBV30; clone_size: .; cdr3_aa: CAWTGGSGVWSRGPRGTDTQYF
j_call: TRBJ1-4; cdr3_length: 12; v_call: TRBV29-1; clone_size: few; cdr3_aa: CSVQGGNEKLFF
j_call: TRBJ2-1; cdr3_length: 17; v_call: TRBV7-2; clone_size: .; cdr3_aa: CASSLGSGRPSYNEQFF
j_call: TRBJ1-6; cdr3_length: 16; v_call: TRBV5-5; clone_size: .; cdr3_aa: CASSFFQGSGNSPLHF